This T cell receptor beta chain was sequenced in a study of shared clonotypes between healthy human individuals. In the case of this clone: The antigen is undetermined. An end of the junction does not agree with germline; a read error may underlie this.

Naive CD45RA+ and memory CD45RA-negative subsets were split from CD4+ cells. An approximately 180 ng quantity of DNA, tens of thousands of T cell genomes, went into the sorted-subset replicate PCRs. Generated by immunoSEQ multiplex PCR, the TCRdb table keeps only in-frame clones and is missing some. Here the sample spans about 1.5 million clones, approximately 98% being singletons. Study-level results: Memory subsets had estimated richness that was generally smaller than that of naive subsets. Enrolling few donors narrowed the genetic and exposure-history diversity that was represented.

The CDR3 contains 15 residues. In germline, CDR1 is WSHSY, CDR2 SAAADI. The sample comprised naive CD4+ T cells sorted from blood. Regarding subset: CD45RA+ positively selected. This rearrangement joins TRBV10-2 to TRBJ1-3; 8 bases are a match to TRBD1. The receptor was isolated from a young man in good health. The CDR3: CASSERTGSANTIYF. CDR3 nucleotide sequence: TGCGCCAGCAGTGAGCGGACAGGGTCTGCAAACACCATATATTTT.